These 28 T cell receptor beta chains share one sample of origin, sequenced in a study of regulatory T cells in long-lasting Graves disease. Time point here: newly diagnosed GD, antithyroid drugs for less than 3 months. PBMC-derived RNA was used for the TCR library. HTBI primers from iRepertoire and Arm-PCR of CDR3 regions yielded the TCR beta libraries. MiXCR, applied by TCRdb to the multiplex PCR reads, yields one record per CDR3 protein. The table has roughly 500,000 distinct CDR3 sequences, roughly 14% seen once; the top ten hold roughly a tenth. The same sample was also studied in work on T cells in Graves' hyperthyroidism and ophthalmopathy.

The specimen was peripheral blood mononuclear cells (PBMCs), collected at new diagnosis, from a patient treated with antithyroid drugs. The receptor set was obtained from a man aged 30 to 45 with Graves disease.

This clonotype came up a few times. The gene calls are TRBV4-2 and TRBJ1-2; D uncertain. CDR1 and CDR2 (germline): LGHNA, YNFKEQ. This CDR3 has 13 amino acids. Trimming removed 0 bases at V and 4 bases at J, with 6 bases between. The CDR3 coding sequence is TGTGCCAGCAGCCAAGACGGAGCCTATGGCTACACCTTC. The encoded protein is CASSQDGAYGYTF.

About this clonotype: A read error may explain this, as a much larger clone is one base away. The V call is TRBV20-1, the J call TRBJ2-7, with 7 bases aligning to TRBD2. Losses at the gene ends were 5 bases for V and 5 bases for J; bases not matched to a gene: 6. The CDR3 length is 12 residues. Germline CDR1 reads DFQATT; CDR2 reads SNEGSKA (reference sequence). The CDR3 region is CSAGGTTHEQYF. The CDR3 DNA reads TGCAGTGCTGGGGGGACTACCCACGAGCAGTACTTC.

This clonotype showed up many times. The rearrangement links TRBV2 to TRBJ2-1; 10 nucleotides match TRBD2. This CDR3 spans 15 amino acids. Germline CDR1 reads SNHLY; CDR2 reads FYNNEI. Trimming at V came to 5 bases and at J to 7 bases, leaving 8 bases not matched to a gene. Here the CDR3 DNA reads TGTGCCAGCAGTAGGACTAGCGGCGAGGGGAATGAGCAGTTCTTC. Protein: CASSRTSGEGNEQFF. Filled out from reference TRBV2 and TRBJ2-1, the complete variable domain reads EPEVTQTPSHQVTQMGQEVILRCVPISNHLYFYWYRQILGQKVEFLVSFYNNEISEKSEIFDDQFSVERPDGSNFTLKIRSTKLEDSAMYFCASSRTSGEGNEQFFGPGTRLTVL.

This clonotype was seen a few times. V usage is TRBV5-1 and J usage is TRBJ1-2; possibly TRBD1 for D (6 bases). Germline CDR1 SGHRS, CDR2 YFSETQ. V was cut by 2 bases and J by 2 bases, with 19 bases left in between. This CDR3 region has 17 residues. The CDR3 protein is CASSFAGSSGQNYGYTF. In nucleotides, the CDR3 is TGCGCCAGCAGCTTTGCCGGGTCATCCGGACAGAACTATGGCTACACCTTC.

The CDR3 loop is CASSQEPEAVNSPLHF. CDR3 DNA: TGCGCCAGCAGCCAAGAGCCTGAGGCCGTCAATTCACCCCTCCACTTT. V usage is TRBV4-1 and J usage is TRBJ1-6; D is unresolved. Between the trimmed V and J ends, which lost 0 bases and 7 bases, there was a span of 13 bases. Germline V CDR1 and CDR2: MGHRA, YSYEKL. The CDR3 is made up of 16 amino acids.

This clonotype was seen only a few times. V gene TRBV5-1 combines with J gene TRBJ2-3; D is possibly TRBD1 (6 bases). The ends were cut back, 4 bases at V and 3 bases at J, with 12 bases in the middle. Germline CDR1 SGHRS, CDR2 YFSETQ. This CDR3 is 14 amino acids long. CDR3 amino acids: CASSRPGETDTQYF. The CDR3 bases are TGCGCCAGCAGCCGCCCAGGGGAAACAGATACGCAGTATTTT.

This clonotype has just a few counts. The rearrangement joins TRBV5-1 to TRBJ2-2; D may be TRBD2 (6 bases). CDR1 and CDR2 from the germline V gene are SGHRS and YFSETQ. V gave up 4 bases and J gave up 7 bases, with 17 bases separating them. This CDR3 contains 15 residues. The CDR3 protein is CASSPWTNTGGELFF. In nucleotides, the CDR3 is TGCGCCAGCAGCCCGTGGACTAACACTGGCGGGGAGCTGTTTTTT.

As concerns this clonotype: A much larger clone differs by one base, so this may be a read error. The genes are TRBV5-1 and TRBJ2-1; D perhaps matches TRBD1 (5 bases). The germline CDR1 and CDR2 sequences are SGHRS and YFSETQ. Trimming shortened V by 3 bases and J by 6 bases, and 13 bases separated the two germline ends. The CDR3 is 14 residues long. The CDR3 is CASSSGWGGNEQFF. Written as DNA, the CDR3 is TGCGCCAGCAGCTCGGGTTGGGGCGGCAATGAGCAGTTCTTC.

The DNA of the CDR3 is TGCAGTGCTAGAGGTGGTGACACCGGGGAGCAGTACTTC. Translation: CSARGGDTGEQYF. The V gene is TRBV20-1, the J gene TRBJ2-7; D ambiguous. Trimming removed 1 base at V and 7 bases at J, with 14 bases between. The CDR3 loop spans 13 amino acids. From germline, CDR1 is DFQATT and CDR2 SNEGSKA (reference sequence).

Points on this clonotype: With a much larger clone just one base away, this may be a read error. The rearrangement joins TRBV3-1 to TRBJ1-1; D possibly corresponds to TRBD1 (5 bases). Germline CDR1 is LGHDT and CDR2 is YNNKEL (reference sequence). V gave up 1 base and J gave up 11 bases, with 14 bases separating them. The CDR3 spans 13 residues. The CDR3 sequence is CASSQAGRASAFF. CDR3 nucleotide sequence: TGTGCCAGCAGCCAAGCAGGGAGAGCGTCGGCTTTCTTT.

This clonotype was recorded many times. The CDR3 is CASSRDGQALTDTQYF. Here the CDR3 DNA reads TGCGCCAGCAGCCGAGACGGACAGGCGCTCACAGATACGCAGTATTTT. The chain couples TRBV5-1 to TRBJ2-3; 7 nucleotides align to TRBD1. This CDR3 has 16 residues. The V segment lost 4 bases and the J segment 2 bases; nucleotides outside the gene matches: 10. CDR1 is SGHRS and CDR2 is YFSETQ in the germline V gene. Together with reference TRBV5-1 and TRBJ2-3, the CDR3 gives the full variable domain: KAGVTQTPRYLIKTRGQQVTLSCSPISGHRSVSWYQQTPGQGLQFLFEYFSETQRNKGNFPGRFSGRQFSNSRSEMNVSTLELGDSALYLCASSRDGQALTDTQYFGPGTRLTVL.

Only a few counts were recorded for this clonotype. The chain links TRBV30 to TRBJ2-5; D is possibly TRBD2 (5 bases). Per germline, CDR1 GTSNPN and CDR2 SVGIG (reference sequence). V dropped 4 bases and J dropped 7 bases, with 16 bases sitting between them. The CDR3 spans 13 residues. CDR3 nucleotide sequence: TGTGCCTGGATGAGCGGACCGAGACGGACCCAGTACTTC. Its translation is CAWMSGPRRTQYF. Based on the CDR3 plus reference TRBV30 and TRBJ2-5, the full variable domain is SQTIHQWPATLVQPVGSPLSLECTVEGTSNPNLYWYRQAAGRGLQLLFYSVGIGQISSEVPQNLSASRPQDRQFILSSKKLLLSDSGFYLCAWMSGPRRTQYFGPGTRLLVL.

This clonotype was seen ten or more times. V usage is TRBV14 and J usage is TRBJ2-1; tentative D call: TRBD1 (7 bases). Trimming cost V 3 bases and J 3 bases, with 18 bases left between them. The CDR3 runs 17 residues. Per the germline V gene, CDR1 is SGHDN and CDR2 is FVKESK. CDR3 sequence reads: CASSHAWGRGVYNEQFF. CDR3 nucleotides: TGTGCCAGCAGCCATGCCTGGGGCAGGGGGGTCTACAATGAGCAGTTCTTC. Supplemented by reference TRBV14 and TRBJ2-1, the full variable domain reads EAGVTQFPSHSVIEKGQTVTLRCDPISGHDNLYWYRRVMGKEIKFLLHFVKESKQDESGMPNNRFLAERTGGTYSTLKVQPAELEDSGVYFCASSHAWGRGVYNEQFFGPGTRLTVL.

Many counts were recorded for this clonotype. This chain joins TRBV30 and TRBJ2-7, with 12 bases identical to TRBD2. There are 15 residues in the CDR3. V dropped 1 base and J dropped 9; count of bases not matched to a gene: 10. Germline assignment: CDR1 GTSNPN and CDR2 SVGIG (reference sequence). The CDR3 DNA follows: TGTGCCTGGAGTGCGAAGTCTAGCGGGAGGGCCGGGCAGTACTTC. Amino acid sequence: CAWSAKSSGRAGQYF.

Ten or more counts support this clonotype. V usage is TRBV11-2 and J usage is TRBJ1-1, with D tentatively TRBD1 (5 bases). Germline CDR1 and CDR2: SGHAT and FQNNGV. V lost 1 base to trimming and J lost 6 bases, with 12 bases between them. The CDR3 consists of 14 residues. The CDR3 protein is CASSLVGGGAEAFF. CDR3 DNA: TGTGCCAGCAGCTTAGTTGGGGGGGGAGCTGAAGCTTTCTTT. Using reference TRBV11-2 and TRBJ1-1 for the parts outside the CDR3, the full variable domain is EAGVAQSPRYKIIEKRQSVAFWCNPISGHATLYWYQQILGQGPKLLIQFQNNGVVDDSQLPKDRFSAERLKGVDSTLKIQPAKLEDSAVYLCASSLVGGGAEAFFGQGTRLTVV.

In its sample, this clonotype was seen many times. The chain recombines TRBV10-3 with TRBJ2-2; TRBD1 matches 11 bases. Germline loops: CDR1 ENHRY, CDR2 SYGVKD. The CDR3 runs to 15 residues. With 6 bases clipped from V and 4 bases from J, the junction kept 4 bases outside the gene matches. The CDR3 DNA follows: TGTGCCATCAGCGGACAGGGGGCGACCACCGGGGAGCTGTTTTTT. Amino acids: CAISGQGATTGELFF.

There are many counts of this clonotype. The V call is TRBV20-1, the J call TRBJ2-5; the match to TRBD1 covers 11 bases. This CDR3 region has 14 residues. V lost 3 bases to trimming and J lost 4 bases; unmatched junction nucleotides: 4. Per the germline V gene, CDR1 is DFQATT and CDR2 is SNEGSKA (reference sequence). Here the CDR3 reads CSASRDRGAETQYF. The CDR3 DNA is TGCAGTGCTAGTCGGGACAGGGGGGCAGAGACCCAGTACTTC.

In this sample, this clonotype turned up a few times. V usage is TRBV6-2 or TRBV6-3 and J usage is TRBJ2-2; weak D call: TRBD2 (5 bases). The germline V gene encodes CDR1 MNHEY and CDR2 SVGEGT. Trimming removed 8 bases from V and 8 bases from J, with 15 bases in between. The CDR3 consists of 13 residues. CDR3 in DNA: TGTGCCAGCCCTACGGCAGCGGCGGGGGAGCTGTTTTTT. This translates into CASPTAAAGELFF.

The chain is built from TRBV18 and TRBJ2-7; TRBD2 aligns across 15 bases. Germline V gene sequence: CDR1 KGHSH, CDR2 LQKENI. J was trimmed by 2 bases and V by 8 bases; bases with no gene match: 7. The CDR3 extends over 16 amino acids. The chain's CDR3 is CASTTGTSGGTYEQYF. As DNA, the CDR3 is TGTGCCAGCACAACAGGGACTAGCGGGGGGACCTACGAGCAGTACTTC.

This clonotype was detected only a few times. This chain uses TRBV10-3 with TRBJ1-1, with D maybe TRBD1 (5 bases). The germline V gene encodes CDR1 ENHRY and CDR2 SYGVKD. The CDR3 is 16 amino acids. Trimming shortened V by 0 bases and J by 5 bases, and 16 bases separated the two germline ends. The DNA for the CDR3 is TGTGCCATCAGTGAGTCTCCCGGGGGGGTAGGGACTGAAGCTTTCTTT. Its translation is CAISESPGGVGTEAFF.

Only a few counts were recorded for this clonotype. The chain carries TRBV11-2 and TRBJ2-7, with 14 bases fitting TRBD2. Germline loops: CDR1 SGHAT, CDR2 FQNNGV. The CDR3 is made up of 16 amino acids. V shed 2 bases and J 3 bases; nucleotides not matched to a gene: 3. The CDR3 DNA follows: TGTGCCAGCAGCTTATTCGGGACTAGCGGGAGCTACGAGCAGTACTTC. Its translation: CASSLFGTSGSYEQYF.

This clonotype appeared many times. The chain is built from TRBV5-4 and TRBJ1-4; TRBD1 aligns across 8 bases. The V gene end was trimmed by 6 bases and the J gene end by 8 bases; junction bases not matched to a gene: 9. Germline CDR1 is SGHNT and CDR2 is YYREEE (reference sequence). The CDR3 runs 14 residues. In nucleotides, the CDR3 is TGTGCCAGCACCCCGGACAGGGCAAACGAAAAACTGTTTTTT. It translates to CASTPDRANEKLFF.

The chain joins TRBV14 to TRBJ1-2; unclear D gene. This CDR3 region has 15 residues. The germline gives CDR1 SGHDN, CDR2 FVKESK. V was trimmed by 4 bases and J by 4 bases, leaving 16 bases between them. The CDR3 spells CASSPLKVGPYGYTF. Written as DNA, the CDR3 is TGTGCCAGCAGCCCTCTGAAGGTTGGCCCCTATGGCTACACCTTC.

The CDR3 loop reads CATEDRGHEQYF. Here the CDR3 DNA reads TGTGCCACCGAGGACCGGGGTCACGAGCAGTACTTC. This chain links TRBV10-3 with TRBJ2-7; tentatively, D is TRBD2 (5 bases). Trimming shortened V by 10 bases and J by 5 bases, and 15 bases separated the two germline ends. CDR1 is ENHRY, CDR2 SYGVKD, per germline. CDR3 length: 12 amino acids.

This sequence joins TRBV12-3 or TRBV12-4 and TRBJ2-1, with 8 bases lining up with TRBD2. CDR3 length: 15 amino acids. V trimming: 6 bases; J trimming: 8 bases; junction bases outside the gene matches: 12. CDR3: CASSSTSGSRDEQFF. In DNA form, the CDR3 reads TGTGCCAGCAGCTCAACTAGCGGTTCTAGGGATGAGCAGTTCTTC.

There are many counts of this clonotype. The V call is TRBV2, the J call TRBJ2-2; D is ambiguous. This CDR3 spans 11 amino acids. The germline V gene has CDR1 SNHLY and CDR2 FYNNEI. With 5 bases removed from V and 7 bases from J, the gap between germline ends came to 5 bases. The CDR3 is CASSNGGELFF. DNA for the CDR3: TGTGCCAGCAGTAATGGCGGGGAGCTGTTTTTT.

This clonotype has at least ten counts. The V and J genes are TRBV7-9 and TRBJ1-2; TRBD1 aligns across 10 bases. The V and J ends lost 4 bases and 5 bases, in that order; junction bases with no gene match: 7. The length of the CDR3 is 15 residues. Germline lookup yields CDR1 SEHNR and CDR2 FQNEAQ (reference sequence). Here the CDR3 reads CASSSGTGVNYGYTF. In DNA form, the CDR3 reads TGTGCCAGCAGCTCCGGGACAGGGGTAAATTATGGCTACACCTTC.

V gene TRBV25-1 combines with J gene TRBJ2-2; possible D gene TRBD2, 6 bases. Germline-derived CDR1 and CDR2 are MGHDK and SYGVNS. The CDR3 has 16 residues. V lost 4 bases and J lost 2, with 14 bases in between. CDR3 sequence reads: CASSAPGTGNTGELFF. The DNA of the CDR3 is TGTGCCAGCAGTGCCCCCGGGACTGGTAACACCGGGGAGCTGTTTTTT. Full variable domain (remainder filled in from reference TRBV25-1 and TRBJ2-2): EADIYQTPRYLVIGTGKKITLECSQTMGHDKMYWYQQDPGMELHLIHYSYGVNSTEKGDLSSESTVSRIRTEHFPLTLESARPSHTSQYLCASSAPGTGNTGELFFGEGSRLTVL.